The T cell receptor (beta chain) under discussion was sequenced for a study of T-cell memory formation after mild COVID-19. Whole-study findings and limits: Cross-reactive memory apparently joined, as some responding clones appeared in pre-infection memory.

A few counts support this clonotype. The antigen remains unidentified. The trim removed 10 bases at V and 3 bases at J, leaving 15 bases unmatched. The length of the CDR3 is 16 residues. The V gene's germline CDR1 is MNHEY and CDR2 SVGEGT. Using its own MiXCR run on the 5' RACE reads, TCRdb lists one record per CDR3 protein. The table lists just over 350,000 distinct CDR3 sequences, 13% to 15% of them singletons. Material: PBMCs or a T cell subset sorted from them (not recorded which). V is TRBV6-2 or TRBV6-3 and J is TRBJ2-3, with 8 positions matching TRBD1. This clonotype was sampled from a man younger than 30 who had mild COVID-19 (a few samples of this study predate the infection). Cell type and time point are not known. As DNA, the CDR3 is TGTGCCACATGGATTCATCCGGACAGGGCGACAGATACGCAGTATTTT. Residues: CATWIHPDRATDTQYF.